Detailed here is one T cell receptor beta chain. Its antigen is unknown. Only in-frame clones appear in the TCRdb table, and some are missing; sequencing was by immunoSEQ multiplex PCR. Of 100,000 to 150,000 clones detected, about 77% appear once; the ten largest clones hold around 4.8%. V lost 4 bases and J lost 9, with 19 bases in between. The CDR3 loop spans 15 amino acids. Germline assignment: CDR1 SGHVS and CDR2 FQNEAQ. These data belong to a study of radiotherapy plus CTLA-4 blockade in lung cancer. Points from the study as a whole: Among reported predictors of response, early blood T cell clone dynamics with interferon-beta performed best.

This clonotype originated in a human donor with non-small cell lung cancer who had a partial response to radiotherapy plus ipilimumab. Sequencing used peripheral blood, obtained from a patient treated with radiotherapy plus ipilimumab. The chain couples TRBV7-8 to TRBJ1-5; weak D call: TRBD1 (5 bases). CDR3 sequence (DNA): TGTGCCAGCAGCTCTACGCAAAAAGGGGCCGGGCCCCAGCATTTT. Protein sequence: CASSSTQKGAGPQHF.